These T cell receptor beta chains were read from a single sample in a study of blood T cell repertoires in COVID-19. Measured with immunoSEQ multiplex PCR; TCRdb has only the in-frame clones, and not every one. The table has approximately 200,000 clones, around 88% seen once. The sequencing input was peripheral blood. Receptors were obtained from a woman aged 25 to 39 with acute or convalescent COVID-19. CDR3s include the opening cysteine and the closing phenylalanine or tryptophan. Fields, in order: D gene, J gene, clone size, V gene, CDR3 protein, CDR3 DNA. D genes are given only for firm matches. Size values are once, few and many counts, or a class for expanded clones, and some rows have none.

. | TRBJ2-7 | . | TRBV5-1 | CASSTGPGTSTYEQYF | TGCGCCAGCAGCACGGGACCCGGGACAAGTACCTACGAGCAGTACTTC
. | TRBJ1-4 | . | TRBV2 | CASEAPSGEKLFF | TGTGCCAGCGAGGCGCCATCTGGTGAAAAACTGTTTTTT
. | TRBJ2-3 | . | TRBV5-1 | CASSLALDTDTQYF | TGCGCCAGCAGCTTGGCGCTAGATACAGATACGCAGTATTTT
. | TRBJ2-7 | . | TRBV30 | CAWSVALGQYF | TGTGCCTGGAGTGTAGCCCTAGGGCAGTACTTC
TRBD1 | TRBJ2-7 | . | TRBV4-1 | CASSQDQGAPYEQYF | TGCGCCAGCAGCCAAGATCAGGGGGCCCCCTACGAGCAGTACTTC
. | TRBJ1-5 | . | TRBV15 | CATAVRAEQPQHF | TGTGCCACCGCCGTCAGGGCTGAACAGCCCCAGCATTTT
TRBD2 | TRBJ2-3 | . | TRBV3-1/TRBV3-2 | CASSPGTTVTDTQYF | TGTGCCAGCAGCCCCGGGACTACCGTCACAGATACGCAGTATTTT
TRBD1 | TRBJ1-2 | . | TRBV5-4 | CASSSRDSYGYTF | TGTGCCAGCAGCTCCCGGGACAGCTATGGCTACACCTTC
TRBD2 | TRBJ2-2 | . | TRBV7-2 | CASSLNLGLAGVGRELFF | TGTGCCAGCAGCCTAAACCTGGGACTAGCGGGAGTCGGCAGGGAGCTGTTTTTT
. | TRBJ1-2 | few | TRBV5-1 | CASSLAPPGGGYTF | TGCGCCAGCAGCTTGGCCCCGCCGGGAGGTGGCTACACCTTC
TRBD1 | TRBJ1-3 | . | TRBV3-1/TRBV3-2 | CASSQDIGQGTSGTIYF | TGTGCCAGCAGCCAAGATATCGGACAGGGTACTTCTGGCACCATATATTTT
TRBD2 | TRBJ2-1 | . | TRBV4-1 | CASSPAGLAVDEQFF | TGCGCCAGCAGCCCCGCGGGACTAGCGGTTGATGAGCAGTTCTTC
. | TRBJ1-2 | once | TRBV28 | CASSLRTRGNYGYTF | TGTGCCAGCAGTCTTCGCACCAGGGGTAACTATGGCTACACCTTC
. | TRBJ2-1 | . | TRBV5-1 | CASSLAGNNEQFF | TGCGCCAGCAGCTTGGCGGGTAACAATGAGCAGTTCTTC
TRBD2 | TRBJ2-7 | . | TRBV27 | CASSSIAGHYEQYF | TGTGCCAGCAGTTCGATAGCGGGCCACTACGAGCAGTACTTC
. | TRBJ2-7 | . | TRBV6-5 | CASSYSAKSSYEQYF | TGTGCCAGCAGTTACTCGGCAAAAAGCTCCTACGAGCAGTACTTC
. | TRBJ1-1 | . | TRBV2 | CASSRDLNTEAFF | TGTGCCAGCAGTCGGGATTTGAACACTGAAGCTTTCTTT
TRBD1 | TRBJ2-7 | . | TRBV6-2/TRBV6-3 | CASSIRGPRNEQYF | TGTGCCAGCAGTATAAGGGGGCCTCGCAACGAGCAGTACTTC
. | TRBJ1-2 | . | TRBV23-1 | CASSQTDPGGKGYTF | TGCGCCAGCAGTCAGACGGACCCGGGAGGGAAGGGCTACACCTTC
. | TRBJ2-3 | . | TRBV5-1 | CASSFAFEVSGDTQYF | TGCGCCAGCAGCTTTGCCTTCGAGGTCAGTGGGGATACGCAGTATTTT
TRBD1 | TRBJ2-7 | once | TRBV28 | CASSSRDRRAYEQYF | TGTGCCAGCAGTTCCCGGGACAGGCGGGCCTACGAGCAGTACTTC
TRBD1 | TRBJ2-3 | . | TRBV6-5 | CASNNRGSLPDTQYF | TGTGCCAGCAATAACAGGGGGTCCCTACCAGATACGCAGTATTTT
. | TRBJ2-3 | . | TRBV7-2 | CASSLVGGVDTQYF | TGTGCCAGCAGCTTGGTAGGAGGTGTGGATACGCAGTATTTT
. | TRBJ2-7 | . | TRBV7-6 | CASSLPGSLHEQYF | TGTGCCAGCAGCTTACCGGGGAGTCTCCACGAGCAGTACTTC
. | TRBJ2-4 | . | TRBV6-6 | CAIGDNKNIQYF | TGTGCCATCGGGGACAACAAAAACATTCAGTACTTC
TRBD2 | TRBJ2-7 | . | TRBV5-1 | CASSFSGYEQYF | TGCGCCAGCAGCTTTAGCGGGTACGAGCAGTACTTC
. | TRBJ1-3 | . | TRBV2 | CASSRQSGGNTIYF | TGTGCCAGCAGTCGACAGTCAGGTGGAAACACCATATATTTT
. | TRBJ1-1 | . | TRBV7-9 | CASSSRVLINTEAFF | TGTGCCAGCAGCTCCCGGGTTCTAATTAACACTGAAGCTTTCTTT
TRBD2 | TRBJ2-1 | . | TRBV28 | CASVLGGGPREQFF | TGTGCCAGCGTTTTGGGGGGAGGGCCGAGGGAGCAGTTCTTC
TRBD2 | TRBJ2-3 | . | TRBV7-9 | CASSQTGLAPADTQYF | TGTGCCAGCAGTCAAACGGGACTAGCGCCAGCAGATACGCAGTATTTT
TRBD2 | TRBJ2-3 | . | TRBV18 | CASSGPGTSGDTQYF | TGTGCCAGCTCAGGGCCCGGGACTAGCGGAGATACGCAGTATTTT
. | TRBJ1-1 | . | TRBV5-1 | CASSLGVGNTEAFF | TGCGCCAGCAGCTTAGGGGTAGGGAACACTGAAGCTTTCTTT
. | TRBJ2-7 | once | TRBV10-3 | CAISGLSEQYF | TGTGCCATCTCAGGGCTTTCCGAGCAGTACTTC
. | TRBJ1-4 | . | TRBV9 | CASSVTEGEKLFF | TGTGCCAGCAGCGTAACGGAGGGCGAAAAACTGTTTTTT
. | TRBJ2-7 | . | TRBV7-2 | CASSLVRGTDYEQYF | TGTGCCAGCAGCTTAGTCCGCGGGACGGACTACGAGCAGTACTTC
. | TRBJ1-6 | . | TRBV7-9 | CASSLDLSPLHF | TGTGCCAGCAGCTTAGATCTTTCACCCCTCCACTTT
TRBD1 | TRBJ1-2 | . | TRBV7-9 | CASTPGTGDGYTF | TGTGCCAGCACACCCGGGACAGGGGATGGCTACACCTTC
. | TRBJ2-1 | . | TRBV28 | CASSIPMKGEFF | TGTGCCAGCAGTATTCCTATGAAGGGGGAGTTCTTC
. | TRBJ1-4 | . | TRBV11-2 | CASSWTGTYNEKLFF | TGTGCCAGCAGCTGGACCGGGACTTATAATGAAAAACTGTTTTTT
. | TRBJ2-7 | . | TRBV6-5 | CASSSNEQYF | TGTGCCAGCAGTTCTAACGAGCAGTACTTC
. | TRBJ2-7 | . | TRBV11-2 | CASSLSSREQYF | TGTGCCAGCAGCTTATCTTCGAGGGAGCAGTACTTC
. | TRBJ1-2 | . | TRBV4-1 | CASSQETQQSYGYTF | TGCGCCAGCAGCCAAGAAACACAACAGAGCTATGGCTACACCTTC
. | TRBJ1-6 | few | TRBV12-3/TRBV12-4 | CASSFSNTPLHF | TGTGCCAGCAGTTTTTCGAACACCCCCCTCCACTTT
TRBD2 | TRBJ2-7 | . | TRBV11-3 | CASSSRSGASYEQYF | TGTGCCAGCAGCTCCAGAAGCGGGGCTTCCTACGAGCAGTACTTC
. | TRBJ2-1 | . | TRBV5-1 | CASSLAFGGHYNEQFF | TGCGCCAGCAGCTTGGCGTTTGGGGGACATTACAATGAGCAGTTCTTC
TRBD2 | TRBJ2-6 | . | TRBV2 | CASSLRLAGGTLLTF | TGTGCCAGCAGTCTCCGACTAGCGGGAGGCACCCTCCTGACTTTC